Included here is one T cell receptor beta chain sequence, with context. The target antigen is unknown. One entry per CDR3 protein, called by TCRdb with MiXCR from the RT-PCR reads. The sample carries around 850,000 distinct CDR3 sequences, 18% recorded once. This specimen comes from a study of response to subunit inactivated influenza vaccine. Study findings and constraints: Authors suggested each seasonal influenza vaccination recruits few new T cells.

This CDR3 contains 18 residues. The germline V gene encodes CDR1 SGHDT and CDR2 YYEEEE. V lost 4 bases, J lost 8 bases, and 20 bases stayed unmatched. The genes are TRBV5-6 and TRBJ2-1, with 8 bases matching TRBD2. The clonotype originates from a man aged 50 to 59 who received an inactivated influenza vaccine. This sample comprised PBMCs from blood, obtained about 5 days after vaccination. The CDR3 spells CASSLLAGLSRGRDEQFF. CDR3 in DNA: TGTGCCAGCAGCCTCTTAGCGGGATTAAGCCGGGGCAGGGATGAGCAGTTCTTC.